What follows are 28 T cell receptor beta chains derived from one specimen sequenced in a study of blood T cell repertoires in COVID-19. Generated by immunoSEQ multiplex PCR, the TCRdb table keeps only in-frame clones and is missing some. Of hundreds of thousands of clones in the sample, about 87% were seen once. The sample was peripheral blood. The receptors originated from a woman in her thirties or forties who had recovered from COVID-19.

This chain joins TRBV3-1 (or the pseudogene TRBV3-2) and TRBJ2-5; a weak D match, TRBD1 (8 bases). CDR1 and CDR2 (germline): LGHDT, YNNKEL (reference sequence). The CDR3 runs 13 residues. V was shortened by 6 bases and J by 4 bases, with 12 bases between the two germline ends. The CDR3 region is CASRYRGGETQYF. CDR3 bases: TGTGCCAGCAGATACAGGGGGGGAGAGACCCAGTACTTC.

The rearrangement uses TRBV5-4 and TRBJ1-6, with TRBD1 matching over 9 bases. The germline V gene has CDR1 SGHNT and CDR2 YYREEE (reference sequence). J lost 6 bases, V lost 3 bases, and 7 bases had no gene match. CDR3 length equals 16 residues. In DNA, the CDR3 is TGTGCCAGCAGCTACCAAACAGGGGGCGGTAATTCACCCCTCCACTTT. Translating it yields CASSYQTGGGNSPLHF.

This chain joins TRBV19 and TRBJ1-2; 11 positions match TRBD1. Germline V gene sequence: CDR1 LNHDA, CDR2 SQIVND (reference sequence). The CDR3 runs 15 residues. Trimming cost V 5 bases and J 10 bases; bases outside gene matches: 12. The CDR3, as DNA: TGTGCCAGTAGTCCCCACGAGGGACAGGGGGTTGTCTACACCTTC. This gives the protein CASSPHEGQGVVYTF.

The V and J genes are TRBV5-5 and TRBJ1-5; 7 positions match TRBD1. The germline CDR1 and CDR2 sequences are SGHKS and YYEKEE (reference sequence). There are 15 residues in the CDR3. Germline trimming cut 4 bases from V and 5 bases from J; bases unmatched to any gene: 9. The CDR3: CASSLLPRGDQPQHF. For the CDR3, the DNA is TGTGCCAGCAGCCTCCTTCCCAGGGGGGATCAGCCCCAGCATTTT. The complete variable domain, with remaining parts taken from reference TRBV5-5 and TRBJ1-5, reads DAGVTQSPTHLIKTRGQQVTLRCSPISGHKSVSWYQQVLGQGPQFIFQYYEKEERGRGNFPDRFSARQFPNYSSELNVNALLLGDSALYLCASSLLPRGDQPQHFGDGTRLSIL.

This chain joins TRBV5-1 and TRBJ2-3; D is possibly TRBD2 (6 bases). The CDR3 has 15 residues. CDR1 and CDR2 (germline): SGHRS, YFSETQ. The V end was cut by 5 bases, the J end by 0 bases, with 13 bases between. DNA of the CDR3: TGCGCCAGCAGACGGGACTTCAAAAGCACAGATACGCAGTATTTT. As protein: CASRRDFKSTDTQYF.

This clone was seen a few times. The chain employs TRBV2 and TRBJ2-2, with 7 bases aligning to TRBD2. With V trimmed by 3 bases and J by 6 bases, 10 bases remained unmatched. CDR1 is SNHLY, CDR2 FYNNEI, per germline. The CDR3 loop spans 16 amino acids. The CDR3 loop reads CASSEGRDTNAGELFF. The CDR3 DNA reads TGTGCCAGCAGTGAGGGGAGGGATACTAACGCCGGGGAGCTGTTTTTT.

This chain uses TRBV27 with TRBJ1-3, with a possible D match to TRBD1 (5 bases). Germline CDR1 and CDR2: MNHEY and SMNVEV (reference sequence). The CDR3 sequence is 12 residues long. The V end was cut by 7 bases, the J end by 4 bases, with 8 bases between. CDR3 sequence reads: CASTGGGNTIYF. CDR3 nucleotide sequence: TGTGCCAGCACCGGGGGAGGAAACACCATATATTTT.

The chain is built from TRBV12-3 or TRBV12-4 and TRBJ1-2, with D maybe TRBD1 (5 bases). The CDR3 runs 13 residues. The V and J ends lost 6 bases and 5 bases respectively, with 13 bases between them. The chain's CDR3 is CASSPDGGYGYTF. CDR3 bases: TGTGCCAGCAGCCCAGACGGGGGTTATGGCTACACCTTC.

This rearrangement joins TRBV2 to TRBJ2-7, with 8 nucleotides matching TRBD1. Germline V gene lookup returns CDR1 SNHLY and CDR2 FYNNEI. V trimming: 4 bases; J trimming: 2 bases; junction bases outside the gene matches: 10. This CDR3 comprises 16 residues. This CDR3 is CASSGPPGQGTYEQYF. In DNA form, the CDR3 reads TGTGCCAGCAGTGGTCCTCCTGGACAGGGAACCTACGAGCAGTACTTC.

The V call is TRBV5-1, the J call TRBJ2-3; D perhaps matches TRBD1 (6 bases). Germline CDR1 reads SGHRS; CDR2 reads YFSETQ. The CDR3 runs to 13 residues. V was clipped by 7 bases and J by 1 base, with 10 bases between them. The CDR3: CASQRQGTDTQYF. As DNA, the CDR3 is TGCGCCAGCCAGCGACAGGGCACAGATACGCAGTATTTT.

In this sample, this clone turned up once. Additional DNA sequences in this sample encode the identical CDR3. The chain couples TRBV10-1 to TRBJ2-7, with 8 bases lining up with TRBD1. The germline V gene encodes CDR1 WNHNN and CDR2 SYGVQD (reference sequence). CDR3 length equals 17 residues. V was clipped by 2 bases and J by 2 bases; unmatched bases: 11. CDR3 nucleotides: TGCGCCAGCAGTGAGGGATTATCCGGGACAGGCACCTACGAGCAGTACTTC. Residues: CASSEGLSGTGTYEQYF.

This rearrangement joins TRBV6-2 or TRBV6-3 to TRBJ2-1; D is unresolved. V shed 2 bases and J shed 14 bases, with 10 bases lying between them. This CDR3 is built from 11 residues. Looked up from germline, CDR1 is MNHEY and CDR2 is SVGEGT. In DNA, the CDR3 is TGTGCCAGCAGTTACCCAGACAAGGAGTTCTTC. Translated, it gives CASSYPDKEFF.

The rearrangement links TRBV30 to TRBJ2-5, with 10 bases that match TRBD1. From germline, CDR1 is GTSNPN and CDR2 SVGIG (reference sequence). This CDR3 is 12 amino acids long. V shed 5 bases and J 6 bases; nucleotides not matched to a gene: 3. The CDR3 region is CAWGTGAQTQYF. CDR3 coding DNA: TGTGCCTGGGGGACAGGGGCGCAGACCCAGTACTTC.

This clone was seen only once. The chain links TRBV20-1 to TRBJ1-4, with D perhaps matching TRBD1 (5 bases). Trimming shortened V by 3 bases and J by 0 bases, and 17 bases separated the two germline ends. The CDR3 length is 17 residues. Germline V gene sequence: CDR1 DFQATT, CDR2 SNEGSKA (reference sequence). The CDR3 DNA is TGCAGTGCTAGTTATGCAGGGCTGTCTGCAACTAATGAAAAACTGTTTTTT. Translating gives CSASYAGLSATNEKLFF.

The chain uses TRBV27 and TRBJ2-7, with D possibly TRBD2 on 6 matching bases. Trimming left V 2 bases short and J 2 bases short, with 16 bases between. Germline lookup yields CDR1 MNHEY and CDR2 SMNVEV (reference sequence). The CDR3 totals 16 residues. Here the CDR3 reads CASSLMEGLRAYEQYF. The DNA of the CDR3 is TGTGCCAGCAGTTTAATGGAGGGGCTTAGGGCCTACGAGCAGTACTTC.

Only one count was recorded for this clone. The chain couples TRBV12-2 to TRBJ1-2; TRBD1 reflects the table's D call only, with no check against the DNA. TRBV12-2 is annotated as a pseudogene. The CDR3 has 12 amino acids. The CDR3 spells CASRLMTNGYTF. Written as DNA, the CDR3 is TGTGCAAGTCGCTTAATGACAAATGGCTACACCTTC.

As DNA, the CDR3 is TGTGCCAGTGGTCTAGCGGGGGCTCGAACCGGGGAGCTGTTTTTT. Its protein is CASGLAGARTGELFF. This rearrangement joins TRBV9 to TRBJ2-2; TRBD2 matches at 10 bases. Germline lookup yields CDR1 SGDLS and CDR2 YYNGEE. The CDR3 length is 15 residues. The V and J ends lost 8 bases and 5 bases, in that order; junction bases with no gene match: 9.

The chain uses TRBV5-4 and TRBJ1-2; 8 bases fit TRBD1. Germline CDR1 is SGHNT and CDR2 is YYREEE (reference sequence). Trimming cost V 0 bases and J 7 bases; bases outside gene matches: 5. The CDR3 consists of 14 residues. The DNA for the CDR3 is TGTGCCAGCAGCTTGGGGCAGGGGGCGTTTGGCTACACCTTC. Translating gives CASSLGQGAFGYTF.

The chain uses TRBV6-5 and TRBJ2-7; D is perhaps TRBD1 (6 bases). Per germline, CDR1 MNHEY and CDR2 SVGAGI. The length of the CDR3 is 12 residues. The V end was cut by 6 bases, the J end by 2 bases, with 8 bases between. CDR3 sequence: CASRDSTYEQYF. Written as DNA, the CDR3 is TGTGCCAGCAGGGACAGTACCTACGAGCAGTACTTC.

The genes are TRBV20-1 and TRBJ1-5; no firm D call. Germline CDR1 is DFQATT and CDR2 is SNEGSKA (reference sequence). The CDR3 extends over 14 amino acids. V lost 3 bases and J 2 bases, leaving 11 bases between the germline ends. This chain's CDR3 is CSASNAAGNQPQHF. In DNA, the CDR3 is TGCAGTGCTAGTAATGCGGCAGGCAATCAGCCCCAGCATTTT.

The chain uses TRBV14 and TRBJ2-2; D gene uncertain. The CDR3 consists of 14 residues. Trimming took off 2 bases at V and 1 base at J, with 5 bases between the two ends. Germline CDR1 is SGHDN and CDR2 is FVKESK. The CDR3 region has the DNA TGTGCCAGCAGCCAACAACAGAACACCGGGGAGCTGTTTTTT. Translated: CASSQQQNTGELFF.

The V gene is TRBV11-3, the J gene TRBJ1-1; 11 bases fit TRBD1. V lost 4 bases, J lost 1 base, and 5 bases stayed unmatched. Germline V lookup: CDR1 SGHNT, CDR2 YENEEA. This CDR3 has 16 residues. The CDR3 region has the DNA TGTGCCAGCAGCTCCGGGACAGGGGGTTCGAACACTGAAGCTTTCTTT. Its protein product is CASSSGTGGSNTEAFF.

This clone showed up just once. V usage is TRBV5-1 and J usage is TRBJ2-5, with TRBD2 identical over 16 bases. Looked up from germline, CDR1 is SGHRS and CDR2 is YFSETQ. V lost 8 bases and J lost 5; bases outside the gene matches: 6. The CDR3 spans 15 residues. The chain's CDR3 is CASAGTSGGAETQYF. In DNA form, the CDR3 reads TGCGCCAGTGCCGGGACTAGCGGGGGGGCCGAGACCCAGTACTTC.

This clone appeared once. The chain employs TRBV7-6 and TRBJ2-3; 12 nucleotides agree with TRBD2. Germline assignment: CDR1 SGHVS and CDR2 FNYEAQ. Germline trimming cut 7 bases from V and 4 bases from J; bases unmatched to any gene: 12. The CDR3 has 17 amino acids. The CDR3 bases are TGTGCCAGCATTATACCCCCGCTAGCGGGGGGGCCAGATACGCAGTATTTT. This sequence encodes CASIIPPLAGGPDTQYF.

The rearrangement links TRBV6-2 or TRBV6-3 to TRBJ2-5, with 12 bases aligning to TRBD2. Germline V gives CDR1 MNHEY, CDR2 SVGEGT. V was clipped by 6 bases and J by 7 bases; unmatched bases: 15. CDR3 size: 17 residues. CDR3 loop: CASSTTSGGIWSATQYF. The CDR3 DNA reads as TGTGCCAGCAGCACGACTAGCGGGGGAATTTGGAGTGCGACCCAGTACTTC.

The J gene is TRBJ2-5, the V gene TRBV2, with D tentatively TRBD1 (7 bases). CDR3 length: 14 residues. Trimming pared 7 bases from V and 5 bases from J, leaving 17 bases between. From germline, CDR1 is SNHLY and CDR2 FYNNEI. The CDR3 region has the DNA TGTGCCAGCAATGGTGGGGCAGGGGGGGAGACCCAGTACTTC. Encoded protein: CASNGGAGGETQYF.

This rearrangement joins TRBV10-1 to TRBJ2-6; 9 bases map to TRBD1. This CDR3 comprises 20 residues. After removal of 6 bases from V and 0 bases from J, the junction contained 15 bases not matched to a gene. Germline V gene lookup returns CDR1 WNHNN and CDR2 SYGVQD (reference sequence). The CDR3 protein is CASRVSHRGPPASGANVLTF. The CDR3 DNA is TGCGCCAGCAGAGTTTCTCACAGGGGGCCGCCTGCCTCTGGGGCCAACGTCCTGACTTTC.

This clone was picked up a small number of times. V is TRBV10-1 and J is TRBJ1-1; TRBD1 matches at 7 bases. Germline CDR1 reads WNHNN; CDR2 reads SYGVQD (reference sequence). Trimming cost V 4 bases and J 7 bases; bases outside gene matches: 6. The CDR3 is 13 residues long. In DNA form, the CDR3 reads TGCGCCAGCAGTGCCCCCGACAGGGATGAAGCTTTCTTT. Protein sequence: CASSAPDRDEAFF.